A single sample gave rise to the 25 T cell receptor beta chains below, sequenced in a study of control samples from healthy donors and cancer patients. TCRdb's copy holds only in-frame clones and misses some; the assay was immunoSEQ multiplex PCR. The data contain about 130,000 clones, nearly 90% of them singletons. The sequenced sample consisted of blood. These receptors all come from a man aged 50 or older in good health.

The J gene is TRBJ1-5, the V gene TRBV20-1, with D uncertain. The CDR3 runs to 11 residues. Germline CDR1 is DFQATT and CDR2 is SNEGSKA (reference sequence). Trimming stripped 6 bases from V and 2 bases from J, with 5 bases between. CDR3 nucleotide sequence: TGCAGTGCAAAGGGCAATCAGCCCCAGCATTTT. It is translated as CSAKGNQPQHF.

V gene TRBV9 combines with J gene TRBJ1-1; 8 bases map to TRBD1. The junction had 7 bases not matched to a gene; V was cut back by 3 bases and J by 6 bases. The germline CDR1 and CDR2 sequences are SGDLS and YYNGEE. The CDR3 extends over 14 amino acids. CDR3 sequence (DNA): TGTGCCAGCAGCGCCGGACAGGGTTTCGCTGAAGCTTTCTTT. Its translation: CASSAGQGFAEAFF.

This chain links TRBV28 with TRBJ2-7, with 15 bases fitting TRBD2. CDR3 length: 15 amino acids. The ends lost 5 bases at V and 7 bases at J; junction bases unmatched: 6. Germline V lookup: CDR1 MDHEN, CDR2 SYDVKM. Here the CDR3 reads CASSPGLAGGLEQYF. The CDR3 nucleotides read TGTGCCAGCAGTCCAGGACTAGCGGGGGGGCTTGAGCAGTACTTC.

This clone was seen a single time. The sample carries other DNA sequences with the same CDR3. The chain recombines TRBV7-9 with TRBJ2-2; no definite D call. The V gene's germline CDR1 is SEHNR and CDR2 FQNEAQ (reference sequence). Trimming shortened V by 2 bases and J by 5 bases, and 6 bases separated the two germline ends. This CDR3 has 13 amino acids. The CDR3 spells CASSLSSTGELFF. The CDR3 DNA sequence: TGTGCCAGCAGCTTATCGTCTACCGGGGAGCTGTTTTTT.

This clone was seen only once. The chain couples TRBV7-9 to TRBJ2-3, with TRBD2 matching over 14 bases. Per germline, CDR1 SEHNR and CDR2 FQNEAQ (reference sequence). CDR3 length: 17 residues. V was pared by 5 bases and J by 2 bases, with 6 bases of the junction left unmatched. As DNA, the CDR3 is TGTGCCAGCAGCCGAGGACTAGCGGGGGGACTCACAGATACGCAGTATTTT. This translates into CASSRGLAGGLTDTQYF.

The V call is TRBV7-3, the J call TRBJ2-1, with D hard to call. The V end lost 2 bases, the J end lost 0 bases, and 8 bases lay between the germline ends. The CDR3 runs 15 residues. Germline CDR1 reads SGHTA; CDR2 reads FQGTGA. The CDR3 loop reads CASSLASSSYNEQFF. For the CDR3, the DNA is TGTGCCAGCAGCTTAGCATCAAGCTCCTACAATGAGCAGTTCTTC.

The V and J genes are TRBV10-3 and TRBJ1-3, with unresolved D. V lost 4 bases to trimming and J lost 4 bases, with 14 bases between them. The CDR3 is made up of 15 amino acids. Germline CDR1 is ENHRY and CDR2 is SYGVKD. This CDR3 is CAISGGAALGNTIYF. The CDR3 DNA reads TGTGCCATCAGTGGAGGCGCTGCTCTGGGAAACACCATATATTTT.

CDR3 region: CASSPTWGALTDTQYF. In nucleotides, the CDR3 is TGTGCCAGCAGCCCTACCTGGGGGGCTCTCACAGATACGCAGTATTTT. The rearrangement uses TRBV7-2 and TRBJ2-3, with D perhaps being TRBD1 or TRBD2 (6 bases each). The ends were cut back, 5 bases at V and 2 bases at J, with 17 bases in the middle. Looked up from germline, CDR1 is SGHTA and CDR2 is FQGNSA. The CDR3 totals 16 residues. The variable domain in full, completed from reference TRBV7-2 and TRBJ2-3, reads GAGVSQSPSNKVTEKGKDVELRCDPISGHTALYWYRQSLGQGLEFLIYFQGNSAPDKSGLPSDRFSAERTGGSVSTLTIQRTQQEDSAVYLCASSPTWGALTDTQYFGPGTRLTVL.

The chain links TRBV7-8 to TRBJ1-5, with TRBD1 as a possible D gene (5 bases). The CDR3 is 14 amino acids. Germline V gives CDR1 SGHVS, CDR2 FQNEAQ. Trimming removed 0 bases at V and 4 bases at J, with 7 bases between. The CDR3 region is CASSLAGENQPQHF. The CDR3 DNA reads TGTGCCAGCAGCTTAGCAGGGGAAAATCAGCCCCAGCATTTT.

The genes are TRBV2 and TRBJ1-4; D gene ambiguous. CDR3 length: 14 residues. V lost 6 bases to trimming and J lost 6 bases, with 14 bases between them. Per the germline V gene, CDR1 is SNHLY and CDR2 is FYNNEI. The CDR3 here is CASSAMRNYEKLFF. CDR3 coding DNA: TGTGCCAGCAGCGCAATGCGAAACTATGAAAAACTGTTTTTT.

This clone has a handful of counts. V is TRBV6-5 and J is TRBJ2-1, with 8 bases that match TRBD1. The junction had 12 bases not matched to a gene; V was cut back by 8 bases and J by 6 bases. The CDR3 is made up of 15 amino acids. The germline V gene has CDR1 MNHEY and CDR2 SVGAGI. CDR3 nucleotide sequence: TGTGCCAGCCCTAACAATCAGGGGGCGGGCAATGAGCAGTTCTTC. Amino acids: CASPNNQGAGNEQFF.

The V and J genes are TRBV4-1 and TRBJ2-1; no reliable D call. Germline-derived CDR1 and CDR2 are MGHRA and YSYEKL. The length of the CDR3 is 13 residues. The V and J ends lost 0 bases and 15 bases respectively, with 15 bases between them. In DNA form, the CDR3 reads TGCGCCAGCAGCCAAGATTTACAGAGGAGATCGTTCTTC. Protein product: CASSQDLQRRSFF.

This clone has only one observation. The V call is TRBV19, the J call TRBJ2-2; 7 positions agree with TRBD1. With V trimmed by 3 bases and J by 4 bases, 8 bases remained unmatched. The length of the CDR3 is 16 residues. Germline CDR1 is LNHDA and CDR2 is SQIVND (reference sequence). CDR3 sequence reads: CASSIAGGRSTGELFF. The CDR3 DNA is TGTGCCAGTAGTATCGCAGGGGGAAGATCCACCGGGGAGCTGTTTTTT.

V gene TRBV6-5 combines with J gene TRBJ1-2; D gene unclear. CDR1 and CDR2 (germline): MNHEY, SVGAGI. The CDR3 extends over 12 amino acids. V lost 8 bases, J lost 4 bases, and 11 bases lay in between. The CDR3 protein is CASLDRFYGYTF. The CDR3 nucleotides are TGTGCCAGCCTAGACCGATTCTATGGCTACACCTTC.

The genes are TRBV13 and TRBJ1-1; TRBD1 might be the D (5 bases). The CDR3 totals 13 residues. In germline, CDR1 is PRHDT, CDR2 FYEKMQ (reference sequence). V was pared by 2 bases and J by 4 bases, with 8 bases between. This chain's CDR3 is CASSLKGITEAFF. The CDR3 region has the DNA TGTGCCAGCAGCTTAAAGGGGATCACTGAAGCTTTCTTT.

The chain couples TRBV30 to TRBJ1-2, with D tentatively TRBD1 (5 bases). This CDR3 is 11 amino acids long. Germline CDR1 GTSNPN, CDR2 SVGIG (reference sequence). The V gene lost 3 bases and the J gene lost 6 bases, with 8 bases spanning the gap. The CDR3 sequence is CAWSRQHGYTF. The CDR3 DNA follows: TGTGCCTGGAGCCGACAGCATGGCTACACCTTC.

Turning to this clone: Other DNA sequences of this sample code for an identical CDR3. V usage is TRBV5-4 and J usage is TRBJ1-2; a possible D gene is TRBD1 (5 bases). Germline values: CDR1 SGHNT, CDR2 YYREEE (reference sequence). CDR3 size: 14 residues. The ends were cut back, 1 base at V and 1 base at J, with 8 bases in the middle. This CDR3 reads CASSLQGLNYGYTF. DNA for the CDR3: TGTGCCAGCAGCTTGCAGGGACTTAACTATGGCTACACCTTC.

This clone was detected once. The chain is built from TRBV28 and TRBJ1-1; D perhaps matches TRBD1 (5 bases). CDR1 MDHEN and CDR2 SYDVKM come from the germline V gene. V was pared by 5 bases and J by 1 base, with 11 bases between. CDR3 length: 14 residues. CDR3 DNA: TGTGCCAGCAGTAAGGGACCCACGAACACTGAAGCTTTCTTT. This codes for CASSKGPTNTEAFF. The full variable domain, rest sourced from reference TRBV28 and TRBJ1-1, is DVKVTQSSRYLVKRTGEKVFLECVQDMDHENMFWYRQDPGLGLRLIYFSYDVKMKEKGDIPEGYSVSREKKERFSLILESASTNQTSMYLCASSKGPTNTEAFFGQGTRLTVV.

The chain is built from TRBV6-6 and TRBJ2-3; D call uncertain. V was shortened by 2 bases and J by 1 base, with 4 bases between the two germline ends. Germline CDR1 reads MNHNY; CDR2 reads SVGAGI (reference sequence). This CDR3 contains 13 residues. CDR3 nucleotide sequence: TGTGCCAGCAGTTACCGGGGCACAGATACGCAGTATTTT. Residues: CASSYRGTDTQYF.

This clone has a single count. The V gene is TRBV7-3, the J gene TRBJ2-1; the D gene could be TRBD1 or TRBD2 (6 bases each). The CDR3 has 14 residues. Germline V gene data show CDR1 as SGHTA and CDR2 as FQGTGA. Trimming took off 2 bases at V and 10 bases at J, with 15 bases between the two ends. This CDR3 reads CASSLYEGGAEQFF. The CDR3 DNA sequence: TGTGCCAGCAGCTTATACGAGGGGGGCGCAGAGCAGTTCTTC.

V gene TRBV12-3 or TRBV12-4 combines with J gene TRBJ1-1; tentative D call: TRBD1 (5 bases). Trimming removed 9 bases from V and 2 bases from J, with 13 bases in between. The CDR3 is 13 residues long. CDR3 in amino acids: CASGGGRNTEAFF. The CDR3 DNA reads as TGTGCCAGTGGCGGGGGACGTAACACTGAAGCTTTCTTT.

This chain joins TRBV5-1 and TRBJ1-3; 7 bases fit TRBD1. V dropped 4 bases and J dropped 1; count of bases not matched to a gene: 8. This CDR3 is built from 16 residues. CDR1 is SGHRS, CDR2 YFSETQ, per germline. This CDR3 is CASSSRQGSSGNTIYF. The CDR3 DNA is TGCGCCAGCAGCAGTCGACAGGGATCGTCTGGAAACACCATATATTTT.

J is TRBJ1-1 and V is TRBV28; TRBD1 agrees at 9 bases. Per the germline V gene, CDR1 is MDHEN and CDR2 is SYDVKM. The CDR3 spans 12 residues. The J segment lost 11 bases and the V segment lost 8 bases, leaving 9 bases of the junction unmatched. DNA of the CDR3: TGTGCCAGCTATGGGACAGGGTACCGGGCTTTCTTT. This encodes CASYGTGYRAFF. Looking up the rest from reference TRBV28 and TRBJ1-1 gives the full variable domain: DVKVTQSSRYLVKRTGEKVFLECVQDMDHENMFWYRQDPGLGLRLIYFSYDVKMKEKGDIPEGYSVSREKKERFSLILESASTNQTSMYLCASYGTGYRAFFGQGTRLTVV.

The CDR3 loop reads CASSQQVSGNTIYF. CDR3 in DNA: TGTGCCAGCAGCCAACAGGTCTCTGGAAACACCATATATTTT. The chain couples TRBV3-1 (or the pseudogene TRBV3-2) to TRBJ1-3; D is unresolved. In germline, CDR1 is LGHDT, CDR2 YNNKEL (reference sequence). The CDR3 sequence is 14 residues long. V was cut by 2 bases and J by 0 bases, with 5 bases left in between.

This chain links TRBV2 with TRBJ2-7; a possible D gene is TRBD2 (5 bases). This CDR3 has 12 residues. The germline V gene has CDR1 SNHLY and CDR2 FYNNEI. Trimming shortened V by 4 bases and J by 6 bases, and 10 bases separated the two germline ends. CDR3 residues: CASSVSGFEQYF. The DNA of the CDR3 is TGTGCCAGCAGTGTATCGGGGTTCGAGCAGTACTTC. Looking up the rest from reference TRBV2 and TRBJ2-7 gives the full variable domain: EPEVTQTPSHQVTQMGQEVILRCVPISNHLYFYWYRQILGQKVEFLVSFYNNEISEKSEIFDDQFSVERPDGSNFTLKIRSTKLEDSAMYFCASSVSGFEQYFGPGTRLTVT.